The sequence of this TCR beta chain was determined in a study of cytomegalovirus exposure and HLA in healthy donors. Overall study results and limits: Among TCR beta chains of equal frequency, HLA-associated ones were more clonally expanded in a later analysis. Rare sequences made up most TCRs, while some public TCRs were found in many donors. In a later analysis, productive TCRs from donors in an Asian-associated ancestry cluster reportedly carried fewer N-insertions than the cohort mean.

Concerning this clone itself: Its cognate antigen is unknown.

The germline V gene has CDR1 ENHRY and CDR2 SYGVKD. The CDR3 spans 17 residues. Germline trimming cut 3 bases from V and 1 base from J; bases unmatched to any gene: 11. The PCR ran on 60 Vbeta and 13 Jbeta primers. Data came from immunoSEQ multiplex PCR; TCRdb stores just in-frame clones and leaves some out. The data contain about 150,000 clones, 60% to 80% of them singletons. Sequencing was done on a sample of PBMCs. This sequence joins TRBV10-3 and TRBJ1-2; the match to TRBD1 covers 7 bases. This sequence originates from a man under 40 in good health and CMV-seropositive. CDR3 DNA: TGTGCCATCAGTGAAGGGGCAGGGGGTCGGAGTAACTATGGCTACACCTTC. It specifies CAISEGAGGRSNYGYTF.